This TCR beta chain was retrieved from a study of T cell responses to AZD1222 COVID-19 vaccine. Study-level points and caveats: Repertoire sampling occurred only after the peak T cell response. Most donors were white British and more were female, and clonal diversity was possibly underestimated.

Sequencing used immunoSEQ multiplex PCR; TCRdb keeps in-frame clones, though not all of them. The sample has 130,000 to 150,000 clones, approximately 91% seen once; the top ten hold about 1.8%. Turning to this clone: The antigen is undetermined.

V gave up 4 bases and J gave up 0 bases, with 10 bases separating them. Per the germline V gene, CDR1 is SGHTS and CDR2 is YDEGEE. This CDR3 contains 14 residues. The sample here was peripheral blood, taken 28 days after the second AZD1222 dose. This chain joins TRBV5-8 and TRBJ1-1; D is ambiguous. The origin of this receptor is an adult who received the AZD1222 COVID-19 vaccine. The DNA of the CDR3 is TGTGCCAGCAGCCCTTCGTTCATGAACACTGAAGCTTTCTTT. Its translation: CASSPSFMNTEAFF.